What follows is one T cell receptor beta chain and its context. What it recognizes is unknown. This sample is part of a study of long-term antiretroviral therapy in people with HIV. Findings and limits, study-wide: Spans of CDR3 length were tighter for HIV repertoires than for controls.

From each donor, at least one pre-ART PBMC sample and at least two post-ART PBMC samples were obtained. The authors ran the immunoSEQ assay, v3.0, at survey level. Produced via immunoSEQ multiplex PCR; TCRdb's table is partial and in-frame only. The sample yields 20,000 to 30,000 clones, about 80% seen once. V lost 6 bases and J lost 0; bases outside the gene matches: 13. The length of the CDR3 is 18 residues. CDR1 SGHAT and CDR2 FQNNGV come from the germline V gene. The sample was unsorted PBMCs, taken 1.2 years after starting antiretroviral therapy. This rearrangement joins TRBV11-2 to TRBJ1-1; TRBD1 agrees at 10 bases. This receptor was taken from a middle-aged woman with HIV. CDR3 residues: CASRRTWTGGRLNTEAFF. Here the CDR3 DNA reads TGTGCCAGCAGAAGAACCTGGACAGGGGGTAGGTTGAACACTGAAGCTTTCTTT.